This T cell receptor (beta chain) derives from a study of shared clonotypes between healthy human individuals. Using immunoSEQ multiplex PCR, the repertoire was profiled, and TCRdb retains in-frame clones only, with some absent. Found here are roughly 2.6 million clones, over 85% of them singletons; the top ten hold 0.13% to 0.15%. This clone has a single count. V dropped 6 bases and J dropped 3; count of bases not matched to a gene: 3. CDR3 length equals 13 residues. CDR1 and CDR2 from the germline V gene are SGHDN and FVKESK. The chain joins TRBV14 to TRBJ1-1, with 8 bases lining up with TRBD1. Sequencing input: naive CD4+ T cells sorted from blood. The subset here: CD45RA+ positively selected. The source of this sequence is a man between 18 and 35 years old in good health. The CDR3 loop is CASRETGDTEAFF. CDR3 nucleotides: TGTGCCAGCAGGGAGACAGGGGACACTGAAGCTTTCTTT.